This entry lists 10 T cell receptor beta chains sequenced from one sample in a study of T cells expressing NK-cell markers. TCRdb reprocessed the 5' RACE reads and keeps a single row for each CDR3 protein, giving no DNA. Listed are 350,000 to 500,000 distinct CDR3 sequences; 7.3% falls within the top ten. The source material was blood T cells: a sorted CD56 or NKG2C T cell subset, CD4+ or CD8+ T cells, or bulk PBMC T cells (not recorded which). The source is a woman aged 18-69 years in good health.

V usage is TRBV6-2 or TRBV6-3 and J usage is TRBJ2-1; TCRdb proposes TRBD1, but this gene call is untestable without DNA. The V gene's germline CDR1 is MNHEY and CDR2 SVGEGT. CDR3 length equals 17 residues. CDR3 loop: CASSPQPGQGGYNEQFF.

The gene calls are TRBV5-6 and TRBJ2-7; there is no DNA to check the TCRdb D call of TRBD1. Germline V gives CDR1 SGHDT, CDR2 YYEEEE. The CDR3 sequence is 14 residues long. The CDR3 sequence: CASSPTALRDEQYF.

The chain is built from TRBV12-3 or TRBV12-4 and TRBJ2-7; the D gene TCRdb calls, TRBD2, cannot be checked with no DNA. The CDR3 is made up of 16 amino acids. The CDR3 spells CASRRGAGGSSYEQYF.

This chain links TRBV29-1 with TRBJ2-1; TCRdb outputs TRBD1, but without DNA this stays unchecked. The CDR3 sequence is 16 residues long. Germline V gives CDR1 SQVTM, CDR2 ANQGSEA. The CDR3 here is CSVEWWGQGALNEQFF.

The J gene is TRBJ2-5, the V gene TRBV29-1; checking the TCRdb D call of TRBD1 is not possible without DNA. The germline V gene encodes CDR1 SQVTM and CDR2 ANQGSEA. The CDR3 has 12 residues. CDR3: CSVDRGQETQYF.

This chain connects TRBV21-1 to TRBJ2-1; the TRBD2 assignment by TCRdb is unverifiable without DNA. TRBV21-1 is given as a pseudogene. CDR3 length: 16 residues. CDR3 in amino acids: CASSKKSLADPVEQFF.

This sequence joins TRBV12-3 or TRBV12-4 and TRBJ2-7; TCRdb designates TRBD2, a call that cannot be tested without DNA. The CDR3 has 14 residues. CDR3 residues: CASSFGAGVGEQYF.

Here the CDR3 reads CASSARTGLSYNEQFF. The gene calls are TRBV7-2 and TRBJ2-1; TCRdb lists TRBD1, though no DNA is available to test this call. This CDR3 contains 16 residues. Germline values: CDR1 SGHTA, CDR2 FQGNSA.

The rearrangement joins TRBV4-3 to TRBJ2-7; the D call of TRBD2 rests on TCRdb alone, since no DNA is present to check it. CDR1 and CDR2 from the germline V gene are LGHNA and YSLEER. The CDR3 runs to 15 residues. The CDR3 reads CASSQWGTGAREQYF.

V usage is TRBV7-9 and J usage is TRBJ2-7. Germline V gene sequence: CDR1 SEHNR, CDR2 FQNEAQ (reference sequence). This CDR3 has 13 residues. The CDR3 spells CASSPSDSYEQYF.